The rows below give T cell receptor beta chains drawn from one sample of a study of blood T cell repertoires in COVID-19. Profiled with immunoSEQ multiplex PCR; TCRdb holds only in-frame clones, not every one. The sample holds more than 200,000 clones, about 85% seen once. The sequencing input was PBMCs or T cells enriched from blood (not recorded which). These receptors originate from a woman aged 30 to 39 with acute COVID-19. Both conserved end residues are part of each CDR3. Each record gives: V gene, D gene, J gene, clone size, CDR3 DNA, CDR3 protein. D genes are given only for firm matches. Part of the rows lack a size; the others show once, few, many or a class for expanded clones.

V gene: TRBV30
D gene: -
J gene: TRBJ1-5
clone size: -
CDR3 DNA: TGTGCCTGGAGTGTGGGCAGGGGTCGTTATAGCAATCAGCCCCAGCATTTT
CDR3 protein: CAWSVGRGRYSNQPQHF

V gene: TRBV28
D gene: TRBD2
J gene: TRBJ2-7
clone size: -
CDR3 DNA: TGTGCCAGCGGCCTAGCGGGAGGAAACGAGCAGTACTTC
CDR3 protein: CASGLAGGNEQYF

V gene: TRBV18
D gene: -
J gene: TRBJ1-3
clone size: -
CDR3 DNA: TGTGCCAGCTCACCCATCCCGGCAGGCCGCTCTGGAAACACCATATATTTT
CDR3 protein: CASSPIPAGRSGNTIYF

V gene: TRBV6-2/TRBV6-3
D gene: -
J gene: TRBJ2-1
clone size: -
CDR3 DNA: TGTGCCAGCAGTTACGAGGGGGATGAGCAGTTCTTC
CDR3 protein: CASSYEGDEQFF

V gene: TRBV19
D gene: -
J gene: TRBJ1-3
clone size: once
CDR3 DNA: TGTGCCAGTAGTATCACCCGTTGGCGGACTTCCTTGGGAAACACCATATATTTT
CDR3 protein: CASSITRWRTSLGNTIYF

V gene: TRBV28
D gene: TRBD2
J gene: TRBJ2-1
clone size: -
CDR3 DNA: TGTGCCAGCAGTTTAGTTCTAGCGGGACGAAACAATGAGCAGTTCTTC
CDR3 protein: CASSLVLAGRNNEQFF

V gene: TRBV29-1
D gene: TRBD1
J gene: TRBJ1-5
clone size: once
CDR3 DNA: TGCAGCGTAGGGGGACAGGCCAATCAGCCCCAGCATTTT
CDR3 protein: CSVGGQANQPQHF

V gene: TRBV7-9
D gene: TRBD2
J gene: TRBJ2-2
clone size: -
CDR3 DNA: TGTGCCAGCAGCACCCTTGGACTAGCGACGAACACCGGGGAGCTGTTTTTT
CDR3 protein: CASSTLGLATNTGELFF

V gene: TRBV29-1
D gene: TRBD1
J gene: TRBJ1-1
clone size: -
CDR3 DNA: TGCAGCGTTGAAATCCCAGGGGGCCGTGGCACTGAAGCTTTCTTT
CDR3 protein: CSVEIPGGRGTEAFF

V gene: TRBV3-1/TRBV3-2
D gene: -
J gene: TRBJ1-1
clone size: -
CDR3 DNA: TGTGCCAGCAGCCCCCAAACCCCAGGGAGGTGGAGGAACACTGAAGCTTTCTTT
CDR3 protein: CASSPQTPGRWRNTEAFF

V gene: TRBV28
D gene: -
J gene: TRBJ1-3
clone size: -
CDR3 DNA: TGTGCCAGCAGCCCCTTGGGGGGAGCTGGAAACACCATATATTTT
CDR3 protein: CASSPLGGAGNTIYF

V gene: TRBV9
D gene: -
J gene: TRBJ1-1
clone size: -
CDR3 DNA: TGTGCCAGCAGCGTAGCGAAGGGGTTGAACACTGAAGCTTTCTTT
CDR3 protein: CASSVAKGLNTEAFF

V gene: TRBV7-8
D gene: -
J gene: TRBJ1-1
clone size: -
CDR3 DNA: TGTGCCAGCAGCTTAAAGGTACAGGCGAACACTGAAGCTTTCTTT
CDR3 protein: CASSLKVQANTEAFF